This passage covers 27 T cell receptor beta chains from one sample sequenced in a study of vaccination and CD4 T cells after COVID-19. These receptors' targets are unknown. The Oncomine TCR Beta short-read assay was applied to DNA of cultured CD4+ T cells. TCRdb redid the calling of the PCR reads with MiXCR, one entry per CDR3 protein. The sample has some 21,000 distinct CDR3 sequences, roughly three fifths seen once. Sample treatment: roughly nine-day PBMC culture with coronavirus spike peptide pools or control peptides (ViraFEST assay). Specimen: CD4+ T cells from blood, cultured in vitro, collected after SARS-CoV-2 vaccination. The receptors stem from a human donor who received a COVID-19 vaccine.

The chain has TRBV20-1 and TRBJ2-1, with D maybe TRBD2 (5 bases). CDR1 and CDR2 (germline): DFQATT, SNEGSKA (reference sequence). Trimming removed 1 base from V and 6 bases from J, with 16 bases in between. The CDR3 is 15 residues long. As DNA, the CDR3 is TGCAGTGCTAGAGTTCCTAGCTTTGACGGCAATGAGCAGTTCTTC. Encoded protein: CSARVPSFDGNEQFF.

This clonotype was recorded a few times. The chain is built from TRBV7-9 and TRBJ1-1, with a possible D match to TRBD1 (5 bases). Germline-derived CDR1 and CDR2 are SEHNR and FQNEAQ (reference sequence). Trimming removed 0 bases from V and 3 bases from J, with 5 bases in between. This CDR3 comprises 13 residues. CDR3 region: CASSLAGDTEAFF. CDR3 DNA sequence: TGTGCCAGCAGCTTAGCAGGGGACACTGAAGCTTTCTTT.

This clonotype turned up a few times. V usage is TRBV20-1 and J usage is TRBJ2-4; 9 bases fit TRBD2. CDR1 DFQATT and CDR2 SNEGSKA come from the germline V gene (reference sequence). Losses at the gene ends were 1 base for V and 6 bases for J; bases not matched to a gene: 7. The CDR3 consists of 15 residues. CDR3 residues: CSARGGLARRNIQYF. CDR3 nucleotide sequence: TGCAGTGCTAGAGGGGGACTAGCAAGGAGAAACATTCAGTACTTC.

This clonotype appeared a few times. The chain employs TRBV24-1 and TRBJ2-3, with 7 bases lining up with TRBD2. Germline CDR1 reads KGHDR; CDR2 reads SFDVKD. V lost 3 bases and J lost 2; bases outside the gene matches: 7. This CDR3 is 16 amino acids long. The CDR3 loop reads CATSDQRRGYTDTQYF. Written as DNA, the CDR3 is TGTGCCACCAGTGATCAGCGGCGGGGGTACACAGATACGCAGTATTTT.

V and J are TRBV6-1 and TRBJ2-2, with D maybe TRBD1 (5 bases). The CDR3 has 14 amino acids. Germline V gene data show CDR1 as MNHNS and CDR2 as SASEGT. Trimming pared 4 bases from V and 6 bases from J, leaving 12 bases between. DNA of the CDR3: TGTGCCAGCAGTGTGGGATTAGGGGCCGGGGAGCTGTTTTTT. As protein: CASSVGLGAGELFF.

The chain links TRBV7-2 to TRBJ2-7, with TRBD2 matching 7 bases. Germline CDR1 SGHTA, CDR2 FQGNSA. The CDR3 has 15 amino acids. The trim removed 4 bases at V and 4 bases at J, leaving 10 bases unmatched. The CDR3 DNA reads TGTGCCAGCAGCTCTCGGACGGGGGGAATATACGAGCAGTACTTC. This codes for CASSSRTGGIYEQYF.

This clonotype was observed a few times. One end of the junction does not line up with germline, which may come from a read error. J is TRBJ1-5 and V is TRBV10-3, with TRBD1 identical over 8 bases. Germline CDR1 is ENHRY and CDR2 is SYGVKD. This CDR3 has 14 amino acids. The CDR3 nucleotides read TGTGCCAGCAGTAACAGGGGGAGATATCAGCCCCAGCATTTT. Protein product: CASSNRGRYQPQHF.

The chain links TRBV6-1 to TRBJ1-2, with 10 bases fitting TRBD1. The germline CDR1 and CDR2 sequences are MNHNS and SASEGT. The CDR3 is made up of 14 amino acids. J was trimmed by 6 bases and V by 0 bases; bases with no gene match: 1. The CDR3 spells CASSEAGTGDGYTF. The CDR3 DNA sequence: TGTGCCAGCAGTGAAGCGGGGACAGGGGATGGCTACACCTTC.

The rearrangement links TRBV20-1 to TRBJ1-5, with TRBD1 matching over 7 bases. Germline V gene lookup returns CDR1 DFQATT and CDR2 SNEGSKA (reference sequence). The trim removed 6 bases at V and 1 base at J, leaving 12 bases unmatched. The CDR3 length is 16 residues. CDR3 loop: CSAHVLGGMSNQPQHF. CDR3 nucleotide sequence: TGCAGTGCGCACGTCCTAGGGGGCATGAGCAATCAGCCCCAGCATTTT.

This sequence joins TRBV29-1 and TRBJ1-5, with D possibly TRBD1 on 6 matching bases. The CDR3 loop spans 13 amino acids. The germline gives CDR1 SQVTM, CDR2 ANQGSEA. Trimming took 5 bases from V and 5 from J, leaving 13 bases between them. The CDR3 here is CSVKGGFDQPQHF. The DNA for the CDR3 is TGCAGCGTTAAAGGGGGATTTGATCAGCCCCAGCATTTT. Full variable domain (missing parts from reference TRBV29-1 and TRBJ1-5): SAVISQKPSRDICQRGTSLTIQCQVDSQVTMMFWYRQQPGQSLTLIATANQGSEATYESGFVIDKFPISRPNLTFSTLTVSNMSPEDSSIYLCSVKGGFDQPQHFGDGTRLSIL.

This clonotype was seen a few times. The genes are TRBV30 and TRBJ1-2, with D hard to call. Germline V gene data show CDR1 as GTSNPN and CDR2 as SVGIG (reference sequence). This CDR3 has 18 amino acids. CDR3 protein: CASIGKEPDGSRKGGYTF. The CDR3 region has the DNA TGTGCATCTATTGGGAAAGAGCCCGACGGCAGTAGAAAGGGTGGCTACACCTTC.

The J gene is TRBJ1-5, the V gene TRBV2, with 10 positions matching TRBD1. V gave up 2 bases and J gave up 9 bases; unmatched junction bases: 7. This CDR3 has 15 residues. CDR1 is SNHLY, CDR2 FYNNEI, per germline. The CDR3 protein is CASSESTGGLTPQHF. CDR3 DNA sequence: TGTGCCAGCAGTGAATCGACAGGGGGCCTAACGCCCCAGCATTTT.

This clonotype was seen more than once but under ten times. This chain uses TRBV20-1 with TRBJ2-5; 7 bases are a match to TRBD2. In germline, CDR1 is DFQATT, CDR2 SNEGSKA (reference sequence). V shed 4 bases, J shed 0 bases, and the junction held 8 bases outside the gene matches. The CDR3 covers 15 residues. The CDR3 nucleotides are TGCAGTGCTACCCTCCCGGCGGGGGACCAAGAGACCCAGTACTTC. It encodes CSATLPAGDQETQYF.

The chain recombines TRBV3-1 with TRBJ1-5; D ambiguous. Per the germline V gene, CDR1 is LGHDT and CDR2 is YNNKEL (reference sequence). Trimming took off 3 bases at V and 1 base at J, with 16 bases between the two ends. The CDR3 runs to 17 residues. Here the CDR3 DNA reads TGTGCCAGCAGCCAGGGCTTACCGGGGAGGAGCAATCAGCCCCAGCATTTT. Protein sequence: CASSQGLPGRSNQPQHF. The full variable domain, with the rest looked up from reference TRBV3-1 and TRBJ1-5, is DTAVSQTPKYLVTQMGNDKSIKCEQNLGHDTMYWYKQDSKKFLKIMFSYNNKELIINETVPNRFSPKSPDKAHLNLHINSLELGDSAVYFCASSQGLPGRSNQPQHFGDGTRLSIL.

The V gene is TRBV20-1, the J gene TRBJ1-3, with a weak D call TRBD1 (5 bases). CDR3 length: 12 residues. The germline V and J ends were trimmed by 6 bases and 8 bases, with 14 bases remaining between them. CDR1 and CDR2 (germline): DFQATT, SNEGSKA (reference sequence). DNA for the CDR3: TGCAGTGCCGACCAGGGTTTGGACACCATATATTTT. Its protein is CSADQGLDTIYF.

This clonotype was detected once. V gene TRBV19 combines with J gene TRBJ2-3; 8 positions match TRBD2. J lost 3 bases, V lost 7 bases, and 9 bases had no gene match. The CDR3 covers 15 residues. Germline V gene lookup returns CDR1 LNHDA and CDR2 SQIVND (reference sequence). This CDR3 reads CASTDRGGWTDTQYF. The CDR3 DNA is TGTGCCAGTACTGATCGGGGGGGCTGGACAGATACGCAGTATTTT.

Only a few counts were recorded for this clonotype. The gene calls are TRBV7-2 and TRBJ1-2, with D unresolved. V lost 5 bases and J 14 bases, leaving 21 bases between the germline ends. The CDR3 is 13 residues long. Looked up from germline, CDR1 is SGHTA and CDR2 is FQGNSA. CDR3 DNA: TGTGCCAGCAGCCCTGAAACCCTTGGCGTGGGGACCTTC. It is translated as CASSPETLGVGTF.

This chain uses TRBV29-1 with TRBJ2-7, with D possibly matching TRBD2 (5 bases). V was trimmed by 0 bases and J by 6 bases, leaving 9 bases between them. The CDR3 has 12 amino acids. In germline, CDR1 is SQVTM, CDR2 ANQGSEA. The CDR3 DNA is TGCAGCGTTGAAGAGAGGGCAGGCGAGCAGTACTTC. Protein: CSVEERAGEQYF.

The genes are TRBV24-1 and TRBJ2-7; D may match TRBD1 or TRBD2 (7 bases each). The V and J ends lost 11 bases and 7 bases respectively, with 29 bases between them. There are 16 residues in the CDR3. Germline V gene lookup returns CDR1 KGHDR and CDR2 SFDVKD. CDR3 in DNA: TGTGCCAGCAGCTTAGAGAGGGGGCTAGCGGCCTGGGAGCAGTACTTC. Its protein product is CASSLERGLAAWEQYF.

The CDR3 nucleotides are TGTGCCAGCAGTGGAGACAGAAATAGCAATCAGCCCCAGCATTTT. The encoded protein is CASSGDRNSNQPQHF. V gene TRBV6-1 combines with J gene TRBJ1-5, with TRBD1 as a possible D gene (5 bases). The germline gives CDR1 MNHNS, CDR2 SASEGT. This CDR3 has 15 amino acids. V lost 4 bases to trimming and J lost 0 bases, with 10 bases between them.

The V call is TRBV2, the J call TRBJ1-6; no clear D gene. The CDR3 is made up of 13 amino acids. Germline V gene data show CDR1 as SNHLY and CDR2 as FYNNEI. Trimming shortened V by 8 bases and J by 8 bases, and 13 bases separated the two germline ends. The CDR3 here is CASAGEGYSPLHF. CDR3 bases: TGTGCCAGCGCCGGGGAGGGATATTCACCCCTCCACTTT.

The gene calls are TRBV20-1 and TRBJ2-7, with 11 bases aligning to TRBD2. Germline V gene lookup returns CDR1 DFQATT and CDR2 SNEGSKA (reference sequence). V dropped 1 base and J dropped 3; count of bases not matched to a gene: 8. This CDR3 spans 16 amino acids. CDR3 DNA: TGCAGTGCTAGAGTCCTTCTAGCGGGGGGTTTCTACGAGCAGTACTTC. As protein: CSARVLLAGGFYEQYF.

This chain connects TRBV7-9 to TRBJ2-1, with TRBD2 matching over 11 bases. Germline V gene lookup returns CDR1 SEHNR and CDR2 FQNEAQ (reference sequence). The V gene end was trimmed by 1 base and the J gene end by 1 base; junction bases not matched to a gene: 0. The CDR3 is 16 amino acids. CDR3 protein: CASSLGLAGSYNEQFF. In nucleotides, the CDR3 is TGTGCCAGCAGCTTAGGACTAGCGGGGTCCTACAATGAGCAGTTCTTC.

This clonotype is classed as large (0.1 to 1%). The V and J genes are TRBV7-8 and TRBJ2-1, with TRBD2 matching 10 bases. The CDR3 has 16 amino acids. V trimming: 4 bases; J trimming: 2 bases; junction bases outside the gene matches: 5. Germline CDR1 is SGHVS and CDR2 is FQNEAQ. Here the CDR3 reads CASSSKSGGAYNEQFF. CDR3 nucleotides: TGTGCCAGCAGCTCAAAGAGCGGGGGGGCCTACAATGAGCAGTTCTTC.

CDR3 bases: TGTGCCAGTAGTACTAGGACAGGGGGGACCACCGGGGAGCTGTTTTTT. Translating it yields CASSTRTGGTTGELFF. The chain is built from TRBV19 and TRBJ2-2, with TRBD1 matching 10 bases. The trim removed 4 bases at V and 4 bases at J, leaving 6 bases unmatched. The CDR3 is 16 residues long. Per germline, CDR1 LNHDA and CDR2 SQIVND (reference sequence).

The chain has TRBV19 and TRBJ2-3; D remains ambiguous. CDR1 and CDR2 (germline): LNHDA, SQIVND (reference sequence). CDR3 length equals 16 residues. The V and J ends lost 3 bases and 0 bases respectively, with 13 bases between them. CDR3 amino acids: CASSMTGGASTDTQYF. The CDR3 DNA reads as TGTGCCAGTAGTATGACGGGCGGCGCTAGCACAGATACGCAGTATTTT.

CDR3 protein: CATREDYKETQYF. The CDR3 DNA follows: TGTGCCACCCGGGAAGACTATAAAGAGACCCAGTACTTC. V and J are TRBV7-9 and TRBJ2-5; D may be TRBD2 (5 bases). V was shortened by 10 bases and J by 3 bases, with 15 bases between the two germline ends. Germline values: CDR1 SEHNR, CDR2 FQNEAQ (reference sequence). This CDR3 has 13 amino acids. The variable domain in full, with the rest retrieved from reference TRBV7-9 and TRBJ2-5, is DTGVSQNPRHKITKRGQNVTFRCDPISEHNRLYWYRQTLGQGPEFLTYFQNEAQLEKSRLLSDRFSAERPKGSFSTLEIQRTEQGDSAMYLCATREDYKETQYFGPGTRLLVL.